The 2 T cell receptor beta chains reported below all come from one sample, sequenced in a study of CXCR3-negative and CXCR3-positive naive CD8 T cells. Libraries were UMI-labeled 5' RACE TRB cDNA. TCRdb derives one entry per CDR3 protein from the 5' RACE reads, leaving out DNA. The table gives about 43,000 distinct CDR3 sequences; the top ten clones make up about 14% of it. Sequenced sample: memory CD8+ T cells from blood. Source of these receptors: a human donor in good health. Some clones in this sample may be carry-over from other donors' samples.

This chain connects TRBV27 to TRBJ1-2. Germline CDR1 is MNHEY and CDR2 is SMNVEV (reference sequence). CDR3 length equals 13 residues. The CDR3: CASSFGRWYGYTF.

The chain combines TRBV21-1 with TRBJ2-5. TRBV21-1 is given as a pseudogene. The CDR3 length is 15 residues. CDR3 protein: CASSSFSSPIGTQYF.